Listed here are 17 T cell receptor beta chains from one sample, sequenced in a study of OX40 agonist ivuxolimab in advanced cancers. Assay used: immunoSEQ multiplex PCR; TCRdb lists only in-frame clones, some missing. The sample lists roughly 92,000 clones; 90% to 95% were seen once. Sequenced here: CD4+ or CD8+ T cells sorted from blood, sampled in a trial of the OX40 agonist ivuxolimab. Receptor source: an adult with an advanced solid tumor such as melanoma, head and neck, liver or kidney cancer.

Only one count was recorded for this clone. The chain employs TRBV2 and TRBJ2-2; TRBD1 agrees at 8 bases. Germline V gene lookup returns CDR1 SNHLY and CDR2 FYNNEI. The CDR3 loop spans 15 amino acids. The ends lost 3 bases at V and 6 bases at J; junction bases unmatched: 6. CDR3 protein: CASSDPGGRAGELFF. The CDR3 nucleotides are TGTGCCAGCAGTGACCCAGGGGGCCGGGCCGGGGAGCTGTTTTTT.

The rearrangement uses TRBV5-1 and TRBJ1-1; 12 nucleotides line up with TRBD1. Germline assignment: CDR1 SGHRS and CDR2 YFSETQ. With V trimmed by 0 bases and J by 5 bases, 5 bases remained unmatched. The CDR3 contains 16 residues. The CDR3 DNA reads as TGCGCCAGCAGCTTGGGGGACAGGGGGCGAAGAACTGAAGCTTTCTTT. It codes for CASSLGDRGRRTEAFF.

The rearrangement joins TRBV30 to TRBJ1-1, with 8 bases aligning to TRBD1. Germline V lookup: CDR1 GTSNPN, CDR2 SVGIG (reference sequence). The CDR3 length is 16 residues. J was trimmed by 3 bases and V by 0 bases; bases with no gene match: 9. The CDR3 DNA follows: TGTGCCTGGAGTGTCATGCCAGGGGGCATGTACACTGAAGCTTTCTTT. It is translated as CAWSVMPGGMYTEAFF.

DNA of the CDR3: TGTGCCAGCAGGGACGGTGACCCGGGGACCCAGTACTTC. It specifies CASRDGDPGTQYF. The rearrangement joins TRBV6-1 to TRBJ2-5; D gene uncertain. The V and J ends lost 6 bases and 7 bases respectively, with 15 bases between them. CDR3 length: 13 amino acids. Germline V gene sequence: CDR1 MNHNS, CDR2 SASEGT.

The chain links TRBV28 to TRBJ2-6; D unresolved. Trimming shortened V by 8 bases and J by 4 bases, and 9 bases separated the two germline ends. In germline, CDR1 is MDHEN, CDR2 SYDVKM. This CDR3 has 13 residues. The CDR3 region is CASHLSGANVLTF. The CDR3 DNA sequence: TGTGCCAGCCATCTCTCCGGGGCCAACGTCCTGACTTTC. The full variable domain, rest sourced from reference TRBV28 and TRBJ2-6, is DVKVTQSSRYLVKRTGEKVFLECVQDMDHENMFWYRQDPGLGLRLIYFSYDVKMKEKGDIPEGYSVSREKKERFSLILESASTNQTSMYLCASHLSGANVLTFGAGSRLTVL.

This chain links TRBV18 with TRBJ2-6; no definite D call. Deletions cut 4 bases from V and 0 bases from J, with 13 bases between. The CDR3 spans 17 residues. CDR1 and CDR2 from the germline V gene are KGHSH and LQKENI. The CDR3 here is CASSHESAISGANVLTF. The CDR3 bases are TGTGCCAGCTCACACGAATCGGCGATCTCTGGGGCCAACGTCCTGACTTTC.

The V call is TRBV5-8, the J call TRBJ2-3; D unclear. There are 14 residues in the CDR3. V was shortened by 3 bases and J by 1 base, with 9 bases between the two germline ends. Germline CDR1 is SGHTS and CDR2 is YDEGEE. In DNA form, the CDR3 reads TGTGCCAGCAGCTCTCGCACGGGCACAGATACGCAGTATTTT. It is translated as CASSSRTGTDTQYF.

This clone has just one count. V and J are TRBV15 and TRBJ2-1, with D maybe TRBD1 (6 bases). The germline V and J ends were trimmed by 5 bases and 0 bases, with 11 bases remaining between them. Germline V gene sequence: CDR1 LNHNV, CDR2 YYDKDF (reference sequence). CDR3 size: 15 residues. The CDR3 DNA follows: TGTGCCACCAGCTACAGGGTAAGCTCCTACAATGAGCAGTTCTTC. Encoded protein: CATSYRVSSYNEQFF.

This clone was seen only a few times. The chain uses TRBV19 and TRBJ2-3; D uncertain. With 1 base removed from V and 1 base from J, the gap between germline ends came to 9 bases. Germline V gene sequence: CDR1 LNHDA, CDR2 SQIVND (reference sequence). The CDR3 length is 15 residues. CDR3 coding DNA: TGTGCCAGTAGTATAGGGACGTACGGCACAGATACGCAGTATTTT. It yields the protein CASSIGTYGTDTQYF.

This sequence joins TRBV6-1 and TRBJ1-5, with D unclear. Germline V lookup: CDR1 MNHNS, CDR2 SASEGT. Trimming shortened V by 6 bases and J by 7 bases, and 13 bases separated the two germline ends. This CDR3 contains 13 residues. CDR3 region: CASSSDWEQPQHF. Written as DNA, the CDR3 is TGTGCCAGCAGCTCTGATTGGGAGCAGCCCCAGCATTTT.

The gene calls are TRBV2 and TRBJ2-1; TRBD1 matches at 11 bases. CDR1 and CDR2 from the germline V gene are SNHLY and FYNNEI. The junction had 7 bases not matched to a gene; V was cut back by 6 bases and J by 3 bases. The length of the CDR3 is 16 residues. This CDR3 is CASSTSGTGGYNEQFF. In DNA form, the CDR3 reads TGTGCCAGCAGCACATCCGGGACAGGGGGCTACAATGAGCAGTTCTTC.

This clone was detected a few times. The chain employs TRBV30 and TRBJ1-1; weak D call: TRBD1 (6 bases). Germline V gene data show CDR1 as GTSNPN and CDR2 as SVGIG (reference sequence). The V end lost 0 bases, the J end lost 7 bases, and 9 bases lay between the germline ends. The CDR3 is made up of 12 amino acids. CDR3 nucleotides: TGTGCCTGGAGTGTAGGGACATTTGAAGCTTTCTTT. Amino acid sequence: CAWSVGTFEAFF. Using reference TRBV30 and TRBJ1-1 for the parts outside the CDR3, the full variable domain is SQTIHQWPATLVQPVGSPLSLECTVEGTSNPNLYWYRQAAGRGLQLLFYSVGIGQISSEVPQNLSASRPQDRQFILSSKKLLLSDSGFYLCAWSVGTFEAFFGQGTRLTVV.

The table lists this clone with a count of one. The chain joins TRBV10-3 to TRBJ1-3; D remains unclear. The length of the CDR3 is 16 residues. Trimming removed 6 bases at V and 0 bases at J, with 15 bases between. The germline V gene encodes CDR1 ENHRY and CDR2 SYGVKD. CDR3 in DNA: TGTGCCATCAGGGGCCCGGCCGTGAACTCTGGAAACACCATATATTTT. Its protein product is CAIRGPAVNSGNTIYF.

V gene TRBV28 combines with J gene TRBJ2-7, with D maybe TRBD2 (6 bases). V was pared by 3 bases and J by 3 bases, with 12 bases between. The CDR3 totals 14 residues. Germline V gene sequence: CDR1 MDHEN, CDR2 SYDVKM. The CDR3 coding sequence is TGTGCCAGCAGTTTCGGGACTTCTTACTACGAGCAGTACTTC. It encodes CASSFGTSYYEQYF. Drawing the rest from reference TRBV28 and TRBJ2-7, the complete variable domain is DVKVTQSSRYLVKRTGEKVFLECVQDMDHENMFWYRQDPGLGLRLIYFSYDVKMKEKGDIPEGYSVSREKKERFSLILESASTNQTSMYLCASSFGTSYYEQYFGPGTRLTVT.

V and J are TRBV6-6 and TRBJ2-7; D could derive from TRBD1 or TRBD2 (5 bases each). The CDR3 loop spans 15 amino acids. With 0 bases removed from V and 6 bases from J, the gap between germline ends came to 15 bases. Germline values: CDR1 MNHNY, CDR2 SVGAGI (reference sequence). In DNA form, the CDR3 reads TGTGCCAGCAGTTACTCCCGGGACGGTCTACCCGAGCAGTACTTC. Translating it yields CASSYSRDGLPEQYF.

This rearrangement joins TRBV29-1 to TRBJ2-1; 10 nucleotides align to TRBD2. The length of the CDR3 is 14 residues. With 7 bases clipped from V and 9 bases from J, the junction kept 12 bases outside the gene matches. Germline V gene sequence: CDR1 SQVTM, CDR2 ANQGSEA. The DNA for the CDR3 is TGCAGCGCCCCGTACCCTAGCGGGAGTACTGAGCAGTTCTTC. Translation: CSAPYPSGSTEQFF.

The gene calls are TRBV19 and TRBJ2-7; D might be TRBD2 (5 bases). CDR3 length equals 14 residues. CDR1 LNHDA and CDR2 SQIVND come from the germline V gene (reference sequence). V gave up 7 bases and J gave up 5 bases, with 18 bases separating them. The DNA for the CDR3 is TGTGCCAGTACCGCTAGCAGCCGCTACCACGAGCAGTACTTC. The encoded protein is CASTASSRYHEQYF. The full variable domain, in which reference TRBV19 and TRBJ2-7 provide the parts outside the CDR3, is DGGITQSPKYLFRKEGQNVTLSCEQNLNHDAMYWYRQDPGQGLRLIYYSQIVNDFQKGDIAEGYSVSREKKESFPLTVTSAQKNPTAFYLCASTASSRYHEQYFGPGTRLTVT.